The subject of this entry is one TCR beta chain. In the source study's methods: Nucleated cell number was recorded as an estimate derived from reference gene primer amplification. Method: immunoSEQ multiplex PCR; TCRdb's copy keeps in-frame clones and lacks some. For V, J and clone size, that table is used; D and trimming come from the DNA. Of 250,000 or so clones in the sample, about four fifths were seen once. This sample stems from a study of blood T cell repertoires in COVID-19. Study at large: Samples representing acute and convalescent COVID-19 were sourced from the United States, Italy and Spain. The analysed material was cDNA or gDNA that came from T cells, B-cell-depleted T cells, or PBMCs.

Germline V gives CDR1 SGHNT, CDR2 YYREEE (reference sequence). There are 15 residues in the CDR3. J lost 2 bases, V lost 4 bases, and 7 bases had no gene match. The chain is built from TRBV5-4 and TRBJ2-5, with TRBD2 matching over 8 bases. Sequencing was performed on peripheral blood. The TCR was taken from a woman in her thirties or forties who had recovered from COVID-19. The CDR3 region is CASSPSGGVQETQYF. Here the CDR3 DNA reads TGTGCCAGCAGCCCCTCCGGGGGGGTTCAAGAGACCCAGTACTTC.